This T cell receptor beta chain emerged from a study of blood T cell repertoires in COVID-19. Study in general: The United States, Italy and Spain provided the acute and convalescent COVID-19 samples. In each case, the material was cDNA or gDNA derived from T cells, B-cell-depleted T cells, or PBMCs.

V was trimmed by 0 bases and J by 4 bases, leaving 17 bases between them. The CDR3 length is 16 residues. Germline V gene sequence: CDR1 SGHDT, CDR2 YYEEEE. In the source study's methods: Reference gene primer amplification gave nucleated cell count estimates. Clones were read by immunoSEQ multiplex PCR, and TCRdb kept only the in-frame ones, dropping some. The DNA gave D and trimming, while V, J and clone size come from that table. The sample has 140,000 to 150,000 clones, 80% to 90% seen once; the top ten hold about a tenth. The clonotype was recovered from a man aged 60 to 75 with active or convalescent COVID-19. V usage is TRBV5-6 and J usage is TRBJ2-7; TRBD1 is a possible D gene (6 bases). The sequencing sample was made of peripheral blood. CDR3 DNA: TGTGCCAGCAGCTTGGAAGGGGGATCCAGGGCGTACGAGCAGTACTTC. This translates into CASSLEGGSRAYEQYF.